This record looks at one T cell receptor beta chain sequence and its context. Sequencing used immunoSEQ multiplex PCR; TCRdb keeps in-frame clones, though not all of them. The sample carries 2 million to 3 million clones, more than 85% recorded once. The sample originates from a study of shared clonotypes between healthy human individuals. CDR1 is MGHRA and CDR2 is YSYEKL in the germline V gene. The ends lost 3 bases at V and 4 bases at J; junction bases unmatched: 17. The CDR3 has 19 amino acids. The sequence derives from a man aged 18 to 29 in good health. Some clones in this sample may be carry-over from other donors' samples. The rearrangement links TRBV4-1 to TRBJ2-1; 8 bases are a match to TRBD1. The sample consisted of naive CD4+ T cells from PBMCs. The sample's subset: CD45RA+ positively selected. CDR3 nucleotides: TGCGCCAGCAGCCACCCCCGGGGGCAGGGGGCCGGTCCTTACAATGAGCAGTTCTTC. It specifies CASSHPRGQGAGPYNEQFF.